This TCR beta chain was captured in a study of blood T cell repertoires in COVID-19. J gave up 2 bases and V 5 bases, and 3 bases lay outside the gene matches. The CDR3 totals 15 residues. Germline V gene data show CDR1 as SEHNR and CDR2 as FQNEAQ (reference sequence). Profiling relied on immunoSEQ multiplex PCR, and the TCRdb table lists in-frame clones only, not all of them. The sample includes approximately 330,000 clones, roughly 86% of them seen just once. The clonotype originates from a young man with COVID-19, enrolled during active disease. What was sequenced was peripheral blood. V and J are TRBV7-9 and TRBJ1-5, with TRBD1 identical over 10 bases. CDR3 coding DNA: TGTGCCAGCAGCACTGGGACAGGGGGCAATCAGCCCCAGCATTTT. It encodes CASSTGTGGNQPQHF.